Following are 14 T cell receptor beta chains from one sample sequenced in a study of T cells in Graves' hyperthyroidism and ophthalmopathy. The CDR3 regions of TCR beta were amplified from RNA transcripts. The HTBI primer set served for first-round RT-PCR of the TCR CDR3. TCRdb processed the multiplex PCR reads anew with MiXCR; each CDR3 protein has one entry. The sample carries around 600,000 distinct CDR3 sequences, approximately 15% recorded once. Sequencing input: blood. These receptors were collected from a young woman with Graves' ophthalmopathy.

CDR3 loop: CASTQGRGGMRWEKLFF. CDR3 DNA: TGTGCCAGCACCCAAGGTAGAGGCGGCATGAGGTGGGAAAAACTGTTTTTT. The V call is TRBV28, the J call TRBJ1-4; D uncertain. The germline V and J ends were trimmed by 7 bases and 8 bases, with 26 bases remaining between them. Germline lookup yields CDR1 MDHEN and CDR2 SYDVKM. This CDR3 is built from 17 residues.

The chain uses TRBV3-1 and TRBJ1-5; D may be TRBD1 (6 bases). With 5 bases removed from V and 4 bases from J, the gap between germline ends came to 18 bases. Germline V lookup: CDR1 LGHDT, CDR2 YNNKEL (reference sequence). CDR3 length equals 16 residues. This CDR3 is CASSGRGTGGNQPQHF. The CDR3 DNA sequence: TGTGCCAGCAGCGGAAGGGGGACTGGAGGGAATCAGCCCCAGCATTTT.

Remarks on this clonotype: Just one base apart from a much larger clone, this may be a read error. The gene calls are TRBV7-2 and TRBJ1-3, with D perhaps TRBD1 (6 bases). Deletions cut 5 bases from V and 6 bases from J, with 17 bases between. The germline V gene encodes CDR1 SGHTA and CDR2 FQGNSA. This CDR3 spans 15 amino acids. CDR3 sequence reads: CTSSPITGPQNTIYF. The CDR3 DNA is TGTACCAGCAGCCCCATAACAGGGCCGCAAAACACCATATATTTT.

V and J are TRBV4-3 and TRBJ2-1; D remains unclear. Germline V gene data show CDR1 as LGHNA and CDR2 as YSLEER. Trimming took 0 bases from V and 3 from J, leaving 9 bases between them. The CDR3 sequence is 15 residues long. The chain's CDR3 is CASSQEQELYNEQFF. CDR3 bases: TGCGCCAGCAGCCAAGAGCAGGAGCTCTACAATGAGCAGTTCTTC.

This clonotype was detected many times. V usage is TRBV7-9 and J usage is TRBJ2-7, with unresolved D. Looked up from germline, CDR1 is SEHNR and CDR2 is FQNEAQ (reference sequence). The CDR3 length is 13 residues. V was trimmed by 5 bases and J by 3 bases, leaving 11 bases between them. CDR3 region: CASSPDVNYEQYF. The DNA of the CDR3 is TGTGCCAGCAGCCCTGACGTGAACTACGAGCAGTACTTC.

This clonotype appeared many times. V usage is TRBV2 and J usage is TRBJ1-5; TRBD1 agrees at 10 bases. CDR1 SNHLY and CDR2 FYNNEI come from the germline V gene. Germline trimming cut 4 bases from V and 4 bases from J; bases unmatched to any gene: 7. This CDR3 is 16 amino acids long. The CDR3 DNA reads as TGTGCCAGCAGTGCGTTGGGGGACAGGGGAAATCAGCCCCAGCATTTT. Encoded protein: CASSALGDRGNQPQHF.

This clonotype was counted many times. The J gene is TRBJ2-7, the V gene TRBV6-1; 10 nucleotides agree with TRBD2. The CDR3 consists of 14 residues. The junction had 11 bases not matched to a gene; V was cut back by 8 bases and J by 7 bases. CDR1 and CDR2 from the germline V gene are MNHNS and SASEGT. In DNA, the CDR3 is TGTGCCAGCGGGGTTCTAGCGGGAGATCGGGAGCAGTACTTC. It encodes CASGVLAGDREQYF.

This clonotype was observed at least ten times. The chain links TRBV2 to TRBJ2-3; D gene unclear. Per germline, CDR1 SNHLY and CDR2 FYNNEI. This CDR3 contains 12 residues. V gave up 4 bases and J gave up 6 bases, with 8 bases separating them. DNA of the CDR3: TGTGCCAGCAGTGTATTGGGGGATACGCAGTATTTT. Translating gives CASSVLGDTQYF. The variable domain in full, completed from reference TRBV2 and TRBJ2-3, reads EPEVTQTPSHQVTQMGQEVILRCVPISNHLYFYWYRQILGQKVEFLVSFYNNEISEKSEIFDDQFSVERPDGSNFTLKIRSTKLEDSAMYFCASSVLGDTQYFGPGTRLTVL.

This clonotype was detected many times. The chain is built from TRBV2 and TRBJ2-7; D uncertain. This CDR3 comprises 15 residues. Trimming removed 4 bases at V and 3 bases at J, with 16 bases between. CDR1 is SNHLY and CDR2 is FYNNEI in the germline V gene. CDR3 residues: CASSAHRPIFYEQYF. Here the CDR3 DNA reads TGTGCCAGCAGTGCTCACAGACCTATTTTCTACGAGCAGTACTTC.

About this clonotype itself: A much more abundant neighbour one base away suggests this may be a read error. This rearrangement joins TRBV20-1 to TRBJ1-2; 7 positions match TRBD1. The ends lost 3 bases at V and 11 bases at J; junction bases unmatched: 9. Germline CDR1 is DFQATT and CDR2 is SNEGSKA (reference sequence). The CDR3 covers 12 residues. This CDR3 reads CSASPTDRPYTF. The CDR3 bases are TGCAGTGCTAGCCCTACGGACAGGCCGTACACCTTC.

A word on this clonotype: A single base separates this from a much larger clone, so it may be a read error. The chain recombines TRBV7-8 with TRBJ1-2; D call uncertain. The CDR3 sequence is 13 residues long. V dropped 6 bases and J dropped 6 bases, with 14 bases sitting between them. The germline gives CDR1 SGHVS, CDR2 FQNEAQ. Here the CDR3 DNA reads TGTGCCAGCAGGCTGGGCGAGGGCGATGGCTACACCTTC. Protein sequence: CASRLGEGDGYTF.

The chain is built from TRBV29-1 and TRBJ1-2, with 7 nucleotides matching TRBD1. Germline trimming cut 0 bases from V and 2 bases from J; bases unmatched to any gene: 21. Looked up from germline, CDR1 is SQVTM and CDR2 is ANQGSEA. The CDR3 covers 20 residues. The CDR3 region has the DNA TGCAGCGTTGAAGATCTCGTGGAACAGGGGAATCTCAAAACGAACTATGGCTACACCTTC. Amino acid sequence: CSVEDLVEQGNLKTNYGYTF.

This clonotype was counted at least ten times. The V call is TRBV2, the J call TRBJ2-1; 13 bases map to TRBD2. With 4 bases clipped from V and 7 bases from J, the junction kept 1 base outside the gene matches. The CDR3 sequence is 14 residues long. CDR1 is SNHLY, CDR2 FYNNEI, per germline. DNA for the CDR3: TGTGCCAGCAGTGGGACTAGCGGGAGTAATGAGCAGTTCTTC. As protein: CASSGTSGSNEQFF.

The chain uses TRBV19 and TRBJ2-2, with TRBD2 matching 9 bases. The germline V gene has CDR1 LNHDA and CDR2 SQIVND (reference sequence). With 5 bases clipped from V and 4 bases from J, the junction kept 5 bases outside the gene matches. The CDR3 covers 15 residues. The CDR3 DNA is TGTGCCAGTAGTTCGGCGGGAGGGCCCACCGGGGAGCTGTTTTTT. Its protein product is CASSSAGGPTGELFF.